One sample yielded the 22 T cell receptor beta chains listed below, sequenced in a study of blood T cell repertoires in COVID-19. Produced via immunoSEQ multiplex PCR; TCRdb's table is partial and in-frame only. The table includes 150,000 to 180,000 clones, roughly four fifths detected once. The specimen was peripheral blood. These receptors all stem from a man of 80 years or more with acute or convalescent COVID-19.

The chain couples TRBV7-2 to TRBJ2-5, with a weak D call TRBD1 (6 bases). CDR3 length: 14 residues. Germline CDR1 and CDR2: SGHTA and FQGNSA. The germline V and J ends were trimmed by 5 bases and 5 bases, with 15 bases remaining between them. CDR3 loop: CASSARQDGETQYF. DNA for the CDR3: TGTGCCAGCAGCGCCCGACAGGACGGGGAGACCCAGTACTTC.

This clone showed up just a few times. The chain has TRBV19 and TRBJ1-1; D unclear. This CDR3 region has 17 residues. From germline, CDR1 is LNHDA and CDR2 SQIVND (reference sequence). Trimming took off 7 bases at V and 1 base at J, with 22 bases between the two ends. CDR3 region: CASTSLAGRKQNTEAFF. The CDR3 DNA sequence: TGTGCCAGTACCTCCCTGGCGGGCCGGAAACAGAACACTGAAGCTTTCTTT.

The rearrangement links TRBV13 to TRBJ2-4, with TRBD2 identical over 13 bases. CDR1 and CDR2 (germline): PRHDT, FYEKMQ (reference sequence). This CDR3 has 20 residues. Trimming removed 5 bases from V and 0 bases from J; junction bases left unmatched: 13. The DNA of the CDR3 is TGTGCCAGCAGCCATAAAAGACTAGCGGGGGGCAATATAGCCAAAAACATTCAGTACTTC. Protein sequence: CASSHKRLAGGNIAKNIQYF.

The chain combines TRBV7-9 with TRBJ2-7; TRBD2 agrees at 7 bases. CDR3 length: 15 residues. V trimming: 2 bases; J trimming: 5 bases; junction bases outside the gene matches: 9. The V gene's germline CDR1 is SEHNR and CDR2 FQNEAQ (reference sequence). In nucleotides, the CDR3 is TGTGCCAGCAGCTTATTAGGGACGGGGGGTGACGAGCAGTACGTC. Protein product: CASSLLGTGGDEQYV.

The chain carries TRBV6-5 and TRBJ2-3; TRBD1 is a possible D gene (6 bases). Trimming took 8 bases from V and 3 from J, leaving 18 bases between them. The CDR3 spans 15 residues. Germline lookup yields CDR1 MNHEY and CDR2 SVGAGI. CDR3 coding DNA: TGTGCCAGCGGACGGGACAAAACGTTAACAGATACGCAGTATTTT. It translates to CASGRDKTLTDTQYF.

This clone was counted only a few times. This CDR3 reads CASSEPGGNTGELFF. The CDR3, as DNA: TGTGCCAGCAGTGAACCGGGGGGGAACACCGGGGAGCTGTTTTTT. The chain employs TRBV6-1 and TRBJ2-2; 7 bases fit TRBD2. The germline gives CDR1 MNHNS, CDR2 SASEGT. Germline trimming cut 2 bases from V and 1 base from J; bases unmatched to any gene: 1. The CDR3 has 15 residues.

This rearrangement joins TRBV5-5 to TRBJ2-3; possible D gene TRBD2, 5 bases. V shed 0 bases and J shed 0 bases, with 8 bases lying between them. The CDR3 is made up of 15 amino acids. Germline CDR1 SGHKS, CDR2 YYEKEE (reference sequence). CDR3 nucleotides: TGTGCCAGCAGCTTGGCCGGGATAAGCACAGATACGCAGTATTTT. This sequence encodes CASSLAGISTDTQYF.

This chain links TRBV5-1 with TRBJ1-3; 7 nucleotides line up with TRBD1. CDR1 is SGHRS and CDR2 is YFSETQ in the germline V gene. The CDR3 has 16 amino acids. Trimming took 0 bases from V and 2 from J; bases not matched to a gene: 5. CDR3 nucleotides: TGCGCCAGCAGCTTGGGGGCAGGGGGTCCTGGAAACACCATATATTTT. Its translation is CASSLGAGGPGNTIYF.

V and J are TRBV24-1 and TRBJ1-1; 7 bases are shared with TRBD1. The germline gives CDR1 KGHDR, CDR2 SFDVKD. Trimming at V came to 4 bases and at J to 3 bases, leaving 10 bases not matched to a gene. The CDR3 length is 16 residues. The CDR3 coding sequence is TGTGCCACCAGTGACCGGGGTATCACAGGGGACACTGAAGCTTTCTTT. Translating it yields CATSDRGITGDTEAFF.

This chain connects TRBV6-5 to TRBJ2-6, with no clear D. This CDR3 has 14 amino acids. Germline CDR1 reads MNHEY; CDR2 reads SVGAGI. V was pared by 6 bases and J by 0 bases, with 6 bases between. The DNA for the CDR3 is TGTGCCAGCAGCAAGAGCTCTGGGGCCAACGTCCTGACTTTC. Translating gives CASSKSSGANVLTF.

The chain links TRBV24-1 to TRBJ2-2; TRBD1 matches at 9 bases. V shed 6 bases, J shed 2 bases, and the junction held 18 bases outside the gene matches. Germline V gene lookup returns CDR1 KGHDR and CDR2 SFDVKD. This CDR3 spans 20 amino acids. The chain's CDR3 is CATSSYCTGTGIENTGELFF. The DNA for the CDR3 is TGTGCCACCAGTTCTTACTGCACCGGGACAGGGATTGAAAACACCGGGGAGCTGTTTTTT.

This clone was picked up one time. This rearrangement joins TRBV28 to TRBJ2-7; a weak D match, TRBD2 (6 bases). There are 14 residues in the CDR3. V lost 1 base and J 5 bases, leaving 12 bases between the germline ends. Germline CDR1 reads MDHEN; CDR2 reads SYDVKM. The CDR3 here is CASSLFGGEDEQYV. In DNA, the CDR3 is TGTGCCAGCAGTTTATTTGGAGGGGAGGACGAGCAGTACGTC.

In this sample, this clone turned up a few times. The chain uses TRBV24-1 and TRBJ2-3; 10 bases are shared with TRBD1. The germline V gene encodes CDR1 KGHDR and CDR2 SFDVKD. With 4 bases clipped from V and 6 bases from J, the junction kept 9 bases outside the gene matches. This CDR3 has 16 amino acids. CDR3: CATSDRTGGVIDTQYF. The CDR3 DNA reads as TGTGCCACCAGTGACCGGACAGGGGGTGTGATTGATACGCAGTATTTT.

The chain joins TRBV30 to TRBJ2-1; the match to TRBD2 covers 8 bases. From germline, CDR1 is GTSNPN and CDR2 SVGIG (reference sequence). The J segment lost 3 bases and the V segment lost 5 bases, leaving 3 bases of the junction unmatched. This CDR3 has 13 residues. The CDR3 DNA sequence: TGTGCCTGGGACGGGGGGGGCTACAATGAGCAGTTCTTC. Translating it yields CAWDGGGYNEQFF.

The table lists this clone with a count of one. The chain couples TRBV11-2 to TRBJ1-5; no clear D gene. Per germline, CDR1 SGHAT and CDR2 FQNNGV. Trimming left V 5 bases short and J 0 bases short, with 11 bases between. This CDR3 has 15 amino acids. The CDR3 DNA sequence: TGTGCCAGCAGCCGCGACGGGTATAGCAATCAGCCCCAGCATTTT. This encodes CASSRDGYSNQPQHF.

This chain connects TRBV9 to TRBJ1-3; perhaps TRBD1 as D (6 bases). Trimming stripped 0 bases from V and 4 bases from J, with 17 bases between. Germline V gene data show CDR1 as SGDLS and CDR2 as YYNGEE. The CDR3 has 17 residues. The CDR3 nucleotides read TGTGCCAGCAGCGTAGCCCCCCATGGGGGCGAGGGAAACACCATATATTTT. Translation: CASSVAPHGGEGNTIYF.

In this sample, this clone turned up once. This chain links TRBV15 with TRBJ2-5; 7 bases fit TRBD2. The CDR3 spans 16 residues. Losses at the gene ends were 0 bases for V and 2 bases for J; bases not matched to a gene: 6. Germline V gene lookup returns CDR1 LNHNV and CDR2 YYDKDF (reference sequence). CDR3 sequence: CATSRDLGGPQETQYF. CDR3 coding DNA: TGTGCCACCAGCAGAGATCTGGGAGGGCCACAAGAGACCCAGTACTTC. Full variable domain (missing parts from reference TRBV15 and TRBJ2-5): DAMVIQNPRYQVTQFGKPVTLSCSQTLNHNVMYWYQQKSSQAPKLLFHYYDKDFNNEADTPDNFQSRRPNTSFCFLDIRSPGLGDTAMYLCATSRDLGGPQETQYFGPGTRLLVL.

CDR3 amino acids: CASSLGGGWYNEQFF. The DNA of the CDR3 is TGCGCCAGCAGCTTGGGCGGGGGGTGGTACAATGAGCAGTTCTTC. The chain recombines TRBV5-1 with TRBJ2-1; 8 nucleotides agree with TRBD2. Losses at the gene ends were 0 bases for V and 4 bases for J; bases not matched to a gene: 3. CDR3 length: 15 residues. Per the germline V gene, CDR1 is SGHRS and CDR2 is YFSETQ.

This chain's CDR3 is CASSLVGQTLPEAFF. As DNA, the CDR3 is TGTGCCAGCAGCTTAGTCGGACAGACCCTACCTGAAGCTTTCTTT. V is TRBV7-9 and J is TRBJ1-1, with a possible D match to TRBD1 (6 bases). V gave up 1 base and J gave up 6 bases, with 15 bases separating them. This CDR3 has 15 residues. Germline V gene lookup returns CDR1 SEHNR and CDR2 FQNEAQ (reference sequence).

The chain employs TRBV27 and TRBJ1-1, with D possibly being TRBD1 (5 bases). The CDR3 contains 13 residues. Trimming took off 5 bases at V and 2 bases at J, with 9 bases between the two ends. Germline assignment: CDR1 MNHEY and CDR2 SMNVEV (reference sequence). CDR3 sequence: CASSSGGNTEAFF. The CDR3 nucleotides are TGTGCCAGCAGTAGCGGGGGAAACACTGAAGCTTTCTTT.

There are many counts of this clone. The CDR3 DNA is TGTGCCAGCAGTGAAAGACTAGCCGCGGGGGTAGAGCAGTTCTTC. Translation gives CASSERLAAGVEQFF. The chain uses TRBV6-1 and TRBJ2-1; TRBD2 matches 7 bases. The germline gives CDR1 MNHNS, CDR2 SASEGT. Trimming at V came to 2 bases and at J to 10 bases, leaving 11 bases not matched to a gene. The CDR3 covers 15 residues.

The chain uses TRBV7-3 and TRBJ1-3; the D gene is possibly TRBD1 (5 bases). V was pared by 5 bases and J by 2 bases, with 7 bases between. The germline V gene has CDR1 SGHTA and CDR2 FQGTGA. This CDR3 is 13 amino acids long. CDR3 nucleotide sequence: TGTGCCAGCAGCCAGGGCACTGGAAACACCATATATTTT. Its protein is CASSQGTGNTIYF.